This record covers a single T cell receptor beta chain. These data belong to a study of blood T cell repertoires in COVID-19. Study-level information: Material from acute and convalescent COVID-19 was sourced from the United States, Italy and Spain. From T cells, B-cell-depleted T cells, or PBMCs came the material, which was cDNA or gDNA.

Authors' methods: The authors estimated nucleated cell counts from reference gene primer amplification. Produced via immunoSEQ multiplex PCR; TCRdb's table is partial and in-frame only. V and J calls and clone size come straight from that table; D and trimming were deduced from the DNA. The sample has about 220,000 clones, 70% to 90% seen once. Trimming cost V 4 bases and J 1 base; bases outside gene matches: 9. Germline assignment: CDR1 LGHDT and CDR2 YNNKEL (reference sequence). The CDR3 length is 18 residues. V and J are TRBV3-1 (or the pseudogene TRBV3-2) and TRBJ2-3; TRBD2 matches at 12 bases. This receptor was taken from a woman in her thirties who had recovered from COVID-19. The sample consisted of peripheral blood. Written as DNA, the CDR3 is TGTGCCAGCAGCCCACGCCTAGCGGGGGGGCTGGGCACAGATACGCAGTATTTT. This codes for CASSPRLAGGLGTDTQYF.